The subject of this entry is one T cell receptor (beta chain). This entry is derived from a study of tumor T cells in aggressive B-cell lymphoma. The CDR3 runs 18 residues. CDR1 is MDHEN, CDR2 SYDVKM, per germline. V gave up 3 bases and J gave up 0 bases; unmatched junction bases: 9. Profiling relied on immunoSEQ multiplex PCR, and the TCRdb table lists in-frame clones only, not all of them. The data show approximately 5,200 clones, around 94% seen once. The sequence came from an adult with diffuse large B cell lymphoma. The sample comprised tumor tissue. This chain uses TRBV28 with TRBJ2-7; 12 bases are a match to TRBD2. As DNA, the CDR3 is TGTGCCAGCAGTTTCGTGACTAGCGGGAGCTATCCCTCCTACGAGCAGTACTTC. Translation gives CASSFVTSGSYPSYEQYF.